This TCR beta chain is from a study of response to subunit inactivated influenza vaccine (dated by TCRdb to 2017 to 2018). Looking at the study overall: To follow how T cells responded to a trivalent subunit inactivated influenza vaccine, the researchers relied on deep quantitative profiling of the T cell receptor repertoire.

The library was obtained by RT-PCR. These reads were obtained on an Illumina HiSeq 2500. The public reads were reprocessed in TCRdb via fastp at Q25 and MiXCR, keeping in-frame beta chains. Merged by CDR3 protein, the rows form single entries marked with the most common genes and DNA. Present in this sample are over 750,000 distinct CDR3 sequences, over 20% of which were seen just once. Of the sample, more than 8.5% falls within the top ten clones. What the study reported, not specific to this receptor: It was suggested by the authors that each seasonal influenza vaccination may recruit only a limited number of new T cells.

Between the V and J ends, shortened by 2 bases and 5 bases respectively, the junction contains 12 bases. The germline V gene provides CDR1 ENHRY and CDR2 SYGVKD. The CDR3 spans 14 residues, from the cysteine through the phenylalanine. The retained sequence is limited to the CDR3, 42 bases, with the frame set at the first base. This clonotype was recorded at least ten times. Its antigen specificity is not known. The input lacks base qualities; no much larger clone sits a single base away. The rearranged segments are TRBV10-3 and TRBJ2-5, with TRBD1 as a weak D call on 6 bases. The clonotype comes from a middle-aged man who received an inactivated influenza vaccine. Donor details come from another sample of the same person, matched by shared clones. Sequenced material: PBMCs from blood, taken roughly 5 days after vaccination. The CDR3 protein is CAISEGGQWETQYF. The DNA reads as follows: TGTGCCATCAGTGAGGGGGGCCAGTGGGAGACCCAGTACTTC.